This T cell receptor beta chain came from a study of T cells in narcolepsy. Study as a whole: Enrolled donors included narcolepsy type 1 or type 2 patients and healthy controls. Whole-study results and caveats: Comparing one patient's CSF and blood CD4+ clonotypes highlighted HCRT- and TRIB2-specific autoreactive clonotypes.

The repertoire was sequenced with immunoSEQ multiplex PCR; TCRdb's copy has only in-frame clones and lacks some. The sample carries approximately 24,000 clones, around 83% recorded once. CDR3 size: 14 residues. Trimming removed 6 bases at V and 8 bases at J, with 17 bases between. The germline gives CDR1 LNHDA, CDR2 SQIVND (reference sequence). Points on this clone: Its antigen remains unidentified.

The J gene is TRBJ2-1, the V gene TRBV19; D might be TRBD2 (6 bases). Specimen: CD45RA- memory CD4+ T cells from PBMCs. The sequence was obtained from a human donor with narcolepsy. CDR3 DNA: TGTGCCAGTAGAGGGACTTATACAATGTATGAGCAGTTCTTC. Protein: CASRGTYTMYEQFF.